These T cell receptor beta chains were read from a single sample in a study of shared clonotypes between healthy human individuals. Using immunoSEQ multiplex PCR, the repertoire was profiled, and TCRdb retains in-frame clones only, with some absent. The sample consists of more than 1,200,000 clones, 97% to 99% of them appearing once. Sequenced input: naive CD4+ T cells sorted from blood. The receptors were gathered from a young man in good health. CDR3s include the opening cysteine and the closing phenylalanine or tryptophan. The order of the fields is D gene, V gene, clone size, J gene, CDR3 DNA, CDR3 protein. A D gene is named only where the DNA matches it firmly. Not every row has a clone size; where given, it reads once, few, many or a size class.

d_gene: TRBD1; v_gene: TRBV18; abundance: NA; j_gene: TRBJ2-4; CDR3nt: TGTGCCAGCTCACTAAGAGGGACAGGGGATATCATTCAGTACTTC; CDR3aa: CASSLRGTGDIIQYF
d_gene: TRBD2; v_gene: TRBV15; abundance: NA; j_gene: TRBJ2-5; CDR3nt: TGTGCCACCAGCAGAGTGATAGGTAGCGGGAGACGAGAGACCCAGTACTTC; CDR3aa: CATSRVIGSGRRETQYF
d_gene: TRBD1; v_gene: TRBV29-1; abundance: NA; j_gene: TRBJ2-3; CDR3nt: TGCAGCGTTGCCAAGGGACAGGGGTTCGTGGATACGCAGTATTTT; CDR3aa: CSVAKGQGFVDTQYF
d_gene: TRBD1; v_gene: TRBV9; abundance: NA; j_gene: TRBJ2-1; CDR3nt: TGTGCCAGCAGCTCCTATTCCGGGACAGGGGACAATGAGCAGTTCTTC; CDR3aa: CASSSYSGTGDNEQFF
d_gene: NA; v_gene: TRBV12-5; abundance: NA; j_gene: TRBJ2-3; CDR3nt: TGTGCTAGTGGGCGTACCCGCACAGATACGCAGTATTTT; CDR3aa: CASGRTRTDTQYF
d_gene: NA; v_gene: TRBV14; abundance: NA; j_gene: TRBJ1-2; CDR3nt: TGTGCCAGCAGCCCCGGACAGTATGGCTACACCTTC; CDR3aa: CASSPGQYGYTF
d_gene: TRBD2; v_gene: TRBV11-2; abundance: NA; j_gene: TRBJ2-3; CDR3nt: TGTGCCAGCAGCTTCCTGGCGGGAGGGTTGGGAGATACGCAGTATTTT; CDR3aa: CASSFLAGGLGDTQYF
d_gene: NA; v_gene: TRBV28; abundance: NA; j_gene: TRBJ2-2; CDR3nt: TGTGCCAGCAGTTTGTCCCACCGATACACCGGGGAGCTGTTTTTT; CDR3aa: CASSLSHRYTGELFF
d_gene: TRBD2; v_gene: TRBV6-1; abundance: NA; j_gene: TRBJ2-7; CDR3nt: TGTGCCAGCAGTGTAAGCGGGAGCTCCTACGAGCAGTACTTC; CDR3aa: CASSVSGSSYEQYF
d_gene: NA; v_gene: TRBV1; abundance: NA; j_gene: TRBJ1-5; CDR3nt: TGCACCAGCAGCAGGGCGAATTATAGCAATCAGCCCCAGCATTTT; CDR3aa: CTSSRANYSNQPQHF
d_gene: NA; v_gene: TRBV19; abundance: NA; j_gene: TRBJ2-7; CDR3nt: TGTGCCAGTAGTATCCCGGGACGGTCCTACGAGCAGTACTTC; CDR3aa: CASSIPGRSYEQYF
d_gene: NA; v_gene: TRBV4-3; abundance: NA; j_gene: TRBJ1-2; CDR3nt: TGCGCCAGCAGCCAAGAGGGCACAGGACACTATGGCTACACCTTC; CDR3aa: CASSQEGTGHYGYTF
d_gene: NA; v_gene: TRBV6-5; abundance: NA; j_gene: TRBJ2-5; CDR3nt: TGTGCCAGCAGTTACTCACAAGCTCAAGAGACCCAGTACTTC; CDR3aa: CASSYSQAQETQYF
d_gene: TRBD2; v_gene: TRBV5-1; abundance: NA; j_gene: TRBJ2-7; CDR3nt: TGCGCCAGCAGCTTGGTAGGGACTATCCCATCCTACGAGCAGTACTTC; CDR3aa: CASSLVGTIPSYEQYF
d_gene: NA; v_gene: TRBV19; abundance: NA; j_gene: TRBJ1-1; CDR3nt: TGTGCCAGTAGTCCCGCACCGATCAACCTCCGGGCAGCTTTCTTT; CDR3aa: CASSPAPINLRAAFF
d_gene: TRBD2; v_gene: TRBV4-3; abundance: once; j_gene: TRBJ2-3; CDR3nt: TGCGCCAGCAGCCAAGATTTGGGGACTAGCGGGAATCCAGATACGCAGTATTTT; CDR3aa: CASSQDLGTSGNPDTQYF
d_gene: NA; v_gene: TRBV29-1; abundance: NA; j_gene: TRBJ2-2; CDR3nt: TGCAGCGTTGAAGATCATGGGGGAATGGCCGGGGAGCTGTTTTTT; CDR3aa: CSVEDHGGMAGELFF